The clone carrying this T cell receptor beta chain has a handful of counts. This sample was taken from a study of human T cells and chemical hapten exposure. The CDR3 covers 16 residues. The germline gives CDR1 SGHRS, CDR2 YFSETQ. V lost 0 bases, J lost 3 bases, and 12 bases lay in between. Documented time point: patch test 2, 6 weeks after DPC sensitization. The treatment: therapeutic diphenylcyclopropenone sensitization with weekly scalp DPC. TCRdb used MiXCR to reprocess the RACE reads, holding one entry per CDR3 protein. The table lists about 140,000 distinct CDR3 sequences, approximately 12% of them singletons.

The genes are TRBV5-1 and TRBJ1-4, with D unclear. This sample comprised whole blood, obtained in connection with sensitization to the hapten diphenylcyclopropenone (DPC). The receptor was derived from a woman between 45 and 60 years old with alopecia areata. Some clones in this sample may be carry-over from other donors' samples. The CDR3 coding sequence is TGCGCCAGCAGCTTGGACCCGCACGGGGCTAATGAAAAACTGTTTTTT. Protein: CASSLDPHGANEKLFF. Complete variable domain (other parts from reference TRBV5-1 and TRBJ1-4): KAGVTQTPRYLIKTRGQQVTLSCSPISGHRSVSWYQQTPGQGLQFLFEYFSETQRNKGNFPGRFSGRQFSNSRSEMNVSTLELGDSALYLCASSLDPHGANEKLFFGSGTQLSVL.